The 17 T cell receptor beta chains listed next were all sequenced from one sample in a study of cytomegalovirus exposure and HLA in healthy donors. Amplification used 60 Vbeta primers and 13 Jbeta primers. Sequencing used immunoSEQ multiplex PCR; TCRdb keeps in-frame clones, though not all of them. The table has about 140,000 clones, 78% seen once. The sample was PBMCs. These receptors all come from a male donor in good health and CMV-seronegative.

The rearrangement uses TRBV6-6 and TRBJ1-3; tentative D call: TRBD1 (6 bases). The V end lost 6 bases, the J end lost 6 bases, and 9 bases lay between the germline ends. CDR1 is MNHNY and CDR2 is SVGAGI in the germline V gene (reference sequence). This CDR3 comprises 12 residues. CDR3 DNA: TGTGCCAGCAGACAGGGTGCAAACACCATATATTTT. This sequence encodes CASRQGANTIYF.

This rearrangement joins TRBV10-3 to TRBJ2-5; 8 nucleotides match TRBD1. Germline V CDR1 and CDR2: ENHRY, SYGVKD. The V segment lost 3 bases and the J segment 3 bases; nucleotides outside the gene matches: 12. This CDR3 is 17 amino acids long. CDR3 sequence reads: CAISDFQGARWEETQYF. CDR3 nucleotides: TGTGCCATCAGTGATTTCCAGGGGGCAAGGTGGGAAGAGACCCAGTACTTC.

The rearrangement links TRBV14 to TRBJ2-5; the D is unclear. The V gene's germline CDR1 is SGHDN and CDR2 FVKESK. The V and J ends lost 0 bases and 12 bases respectively, with 14 bases between them. This CDR3 has 13 residues. The CDR3 DNA reads TGTGCCAGCAGCCAAGATCGTGACACACTGGAGTACTTC. Translating it yields CASSQDRDTLEYF.

This clone has only a few counts. V and J are TRBV6-5 and TRBJ1-2; TRBD1 is a possible D gene (6 bases). Germline V CDR1 and CDR2: MNHEY, SVGAGI. The CDR3 runs to 14 residues. V was trimmed by 5 bases and J by 8 bases, leaving 18 bases between them. CDR3 region: CASSNGGGARGYTF. As DNA, the CDR3 is TGTGCCAGCAGTAACGGAGGGGGGGCCAGGGGCTACACCTTC.

This chain's CDR3 is CASSLELVGTYEQYF. DNA for the CDR3: TGTGCCAGCAGCTTAGAGCTAGTAGGTACCTACGAGCAGTACTTC. This rearrangement joins TRBV7-6 to TRBJ2-7; D gene uncertain. V lost 1 base and J lost 2, with 12 bases in between. Germline V gene data show CDR1 as SGHVS and CDR2 as FNYEAQ. This CDR3 is 15 amino acids long.

The CDR3 DNA is TGTGCCTGGAAAAGACAGGGTGGTAATGAAAAACTGTTTTTT. This codes for CAWKRQGGNEKLFF. The rearrangement links TRBV30 to TRBJ1-4, with 7 bases fitting TRBD1. The V gene end was trimmed by 4 bases and the J gene end by 4 bases; junction bases not matched to a gene: 6. The CDR3 totals 14 residues. CDR1 and CDR2 (germline): GTSNPN, SVGIG (reference sequence).

In DNA form, the CDR3 reads TGTGCCAGCGGTCAGGGGGTTGAAAAACTGTTTTTT. Translated, it gives CASGQGVEKLFF. This chain uses TRBV25-1 with TRBJ1-4, with 7 bases identical to TRBD1. The trim removed 8 bases at V and 7 bases at J, leaving 4 bases unmatched. The CDR3 length is 12 residues. From germline, CDR1 is MGHDK and CDR2 SYGVNS. The full variable domain, with the rest looked up from reference TRBV25-1 and TRBJ1-4, is EADIYQTPRYLVIGTGKKITLECSQTMGHDKMYWYQQDPGMELHLIHYSYGVNSTEKGDLSSESTVSRIRTEHFPLTLESARPSHTSQYLCASGQGVEKLFFGSGTQLSVL.

In this sample, this clone turned up a few times. V and J are TRBV19 and TRBJ2-7; 7 bases agree with TRBD2. CDR1 and CDR2 from the germline V gene are LNHDA and SQIVND (reference sequence). The V and J ends lost 2 bases and 2 bases, in that order; junction bases with no gene match: 6. CDR3 size: 15 residues. The CDR3 DNA sequence: TGTGCCAGTAGTATAAGGCAGGGAGGGGCCTACGAGCAGTACTTC. Translating it yields CASSIRQGGAYEQYF.

This chain joins TRBV29-1 and TRBJ2-1, with 7 positions matching TRBD2. Trimming took 7 bases from V and 14 from J; bases not matched to a gene: 8. The germline gives CDR1 SQVTM, CDR2 ANQGSEA. The CDR3 runs to 10 residues. DNA of the CDR3: TGCAGCGGCTCTGGGGAGGGCGAGTTCTTC. It translates to CSGSGEGEFF.

The genes are TRBV30 and TRBJ2-7, with D uncertain. Germline-derived CDR1 and CDR2 are GTSNPN and SVGIG (reference sequence). The CDR3 contains 11 residues. Deletions cut 1 base from V and 6 bases from J, with 7 bases between. The CDR3, as DNA: TGTGCCTGGAGTGGAGCGATCGAGCAGTACTTC. This encodes CAWSGAIEQYF.

The chain carries TRBV7-3 and TRBJ2-2, with a tentative D call TRBD2 (6 bases). The CDR3 has 13 amino acids. Germline loops: CDR1 SGHTA, CDR2 FQGTGA. The V end lost 3 bases, the J end lost 7 bases, and 9 bases lay between the germline ends. DNA of the CDR3: TGTGCCAGCAGCTTGACCGGGAGCGGGGAGCTGTTTTTT. Its translation: CASSLTGSGELFF.

The rearrangement uses TRBV2 and TRBJ1-5; TRBD1 matches at 7 bases. Trimming at V came to 4 bases and at J to 6 bases, leaving 3 bases not matched to a gene. The CDR3 extends over 13 amino acids. CDR1 and CDR2 (germline): SNHLY, FYNNEI. The CDR3 spells CASSVQGSQPQHF. The CDR3 DNA reads TGTGCCAGCAGTGTACAGGGGAGTCAGCCCCAGCATTTT.

V is TRBV27 and J is TRBJ2-3; TRBD2 agrees at 7 bases. The CDR3 length is 15 residues. V lost 5 bases, J lost 1 base, and 6 bases stayed unmatched. Per the germline V gene, CDR1 is MNHEY and CDR2 is SMNVEV (reference sequence). This CDR3 reads CASSRGEGRTDTQYF. The CDR3 bases are TGTGCCAGCAGTCGCGGGGAGGGTCGCACAGATACGCAGTATTTT.

J is TRBJ2-4 and V is TRBV7-8; possible D gene TRBD1, 5 bases. Per the germline V gene, CDR1 is SGHVS and CDR2 is FQNEAQ. The CDR3 spans 15 residues. The V gene lost 2 bases and the J gene lost 4 bases, with 12 bases spanning the gap. The CDR3: CASSLSQGVKNIQYF. In DNA form, the CDR3 reads TGTGCCAGCAGCTTAAGTCAGGGTGTAAAAAACATTCAGTACTTC.

Remarks on this clone: Germline is not matched at one junction end, which may reflect a read error. This CDR3 is CASSFRGGEDTQYF. The CDR3 nucleotides are TGTGCCAGCAGCTTCCGCGGGGGAGAAGACACCCAGTACTTC. This chain uses TRBV11-3 with TRBJ2-5; 7 bases map to TRBD2. Germline lookup yields CDR1 SGHNT and CDR2 YENEEA. This CDR3 comprises 14 residues.

The chain links TRBV2 to TRBJ2-7, with TRBD2 as a possible D gene (5 bases). CDR3 length equals 12 residues. Trimming removed 8 bases from V and 6 bases from J, with 14 bases in between. CDR1 is SNHLY, CDR2 FYNNEI, per germline. The CDR3 DNA sequence: TGTGCCAGCGGGGAGTTGAGGCTCGAGCAGTACTTC. The encoded protein is CASGELRLEQYF.

This sequence joins TRBV15 and TRBJ1-4; D unclear. The V and J ends lost 1 base and 8 bases respectively, with 14 bases between them. CDR3 length equals 15 residues. The germline CDR1 and CDR2 sequences are LNHNV and YYDKDF (reference sequence). CDR3 sequence reads: CATSRVSEYNEKLFF. For the CDR3, the DNA is TGTGCCACCAGCAGAGTTTCGGAGTATAACGAAAAACTGTTTTTT.